This record covers a single TCR beta chain. This record belongs to a study of control samples from healthy donors and cancer patients. V shed 0 bases and J shed 6 bases, with 20 bases lying between them. The CDR3 has 17 amino acids. CDR1 is GTSNPN and CDR2 is SVGIG in the germline V gene (reference sequence). The method was immunoSEQ multiplex PCR; TCRdb's version includes in-frame clones alone and lacks a portion of them. The sample records roughly 93,000 clones, approximately 88% being singletons. The rearrangement uses TRBV30 and TRBJ2-2; tentatively, D is TRBD2 (6 bases). Sequences were obtained from PBMCs. This TCR derives from a woman in her 50s with colorectal cancer. The CDR3 reads CAWSVDSGGGKAGELFF. The CDR3 coding sequence is TGTGCCTGGAGTGTAGATTCCGGAGGAGGGAAGGCCGGGGAGCTGTTTTTT.